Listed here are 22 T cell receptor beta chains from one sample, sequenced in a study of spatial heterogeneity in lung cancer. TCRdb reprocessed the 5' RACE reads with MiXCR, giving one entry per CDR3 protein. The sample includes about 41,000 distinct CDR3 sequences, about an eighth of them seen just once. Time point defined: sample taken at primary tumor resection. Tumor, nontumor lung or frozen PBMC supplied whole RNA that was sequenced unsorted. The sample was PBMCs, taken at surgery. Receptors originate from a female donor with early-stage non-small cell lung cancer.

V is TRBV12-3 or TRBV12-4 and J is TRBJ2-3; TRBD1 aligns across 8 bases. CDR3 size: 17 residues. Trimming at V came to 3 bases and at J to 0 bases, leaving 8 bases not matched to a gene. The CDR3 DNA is TGTGCCAGCAGTTTCCCCGGACAGGGCAACAGCACAGATACGCAGTATTTT. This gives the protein CASSFPGQGNSTDTQYF.

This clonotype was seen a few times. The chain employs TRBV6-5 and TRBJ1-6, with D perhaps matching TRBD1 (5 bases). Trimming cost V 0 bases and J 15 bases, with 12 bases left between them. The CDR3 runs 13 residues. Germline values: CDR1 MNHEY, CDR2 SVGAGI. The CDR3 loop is CASSYSSTQGLHF. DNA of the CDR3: TGTGCCAGCAGTTACTCGTCGACCCAGGGCCTCCACTTT.

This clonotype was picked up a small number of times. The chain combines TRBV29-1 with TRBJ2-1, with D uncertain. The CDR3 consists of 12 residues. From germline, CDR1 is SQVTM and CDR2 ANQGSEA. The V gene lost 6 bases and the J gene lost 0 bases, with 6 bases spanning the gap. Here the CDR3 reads CSVESSYNEQFF. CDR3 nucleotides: TGCAGCGTGGAGAGCTCCTACAATGAGCAGTTCTTC.

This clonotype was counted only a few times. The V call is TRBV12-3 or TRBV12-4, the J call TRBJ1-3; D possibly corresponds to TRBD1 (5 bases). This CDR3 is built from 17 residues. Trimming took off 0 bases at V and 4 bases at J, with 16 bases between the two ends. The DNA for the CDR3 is TGTGCCAGCAGTTTAGCGGGTGGCAGGGTGAGGGGAAACACCATATATTTT. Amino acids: CASSLAGGRVRGNTIYF.

CDR3 DNA: TGTGCCACATTTGGGCCCCCCTACAATGAGCAGTTCTTC. This sequence encodes CATFGPPYNEQFF. This rearrangement joins TRBV6-2 or TRBV6-3 to TRBJ2-1; D is undetermined. Germline CDR1 reads MNHEY; CDR2 reads SVGEGT. This CDR3 region has 13 residues. Trimming removed 10 bases from V and 2 bases from J, with 12 bases in between.

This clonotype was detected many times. DNA for the CDR3: TGTGCCAGCAGCTTCGACAGAGCCACTGAAGCTTTCTTT. This codes for CASSFDRATEAFF. The chain joins TRBV6-2 or TRBV6-3 to TRBJ1-1, with D possibly TRBD1 on 5 matching bases. Germline V lookup: CDR1 MNHEY, CDR2 SVGEGT. V was cut by 6 bases and J by 4 bases, with 12 bases left in between. CDR3 length equals 13 residues.

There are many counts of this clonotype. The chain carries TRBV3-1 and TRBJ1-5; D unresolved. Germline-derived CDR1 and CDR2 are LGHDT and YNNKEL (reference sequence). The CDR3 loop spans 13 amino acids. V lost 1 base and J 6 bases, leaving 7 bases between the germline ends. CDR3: CASSQGRAQPQHF. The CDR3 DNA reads TGTGCCAGCAGCCAAGGGCGGGCTCAGCCCCAGCATTTT.

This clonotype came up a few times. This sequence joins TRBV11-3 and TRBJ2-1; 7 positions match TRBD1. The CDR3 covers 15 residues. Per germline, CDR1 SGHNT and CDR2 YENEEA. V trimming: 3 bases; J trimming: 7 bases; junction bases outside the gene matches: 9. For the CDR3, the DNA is TGTGCCAGCAGCTTCACAACCGGGACAGCTAATGAGCAGTTCTTC. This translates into CASSFTTGTANEQFF.

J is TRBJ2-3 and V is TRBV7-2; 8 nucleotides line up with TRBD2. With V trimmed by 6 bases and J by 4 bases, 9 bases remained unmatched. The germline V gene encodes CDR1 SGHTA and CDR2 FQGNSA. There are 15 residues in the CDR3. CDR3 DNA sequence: TGTGCCAGCAGTTCCTCCGGGACTAGGGCAGATACGCAGTATTTT. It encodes CASSSSGTRADTQYF. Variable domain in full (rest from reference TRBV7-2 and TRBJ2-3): GAGVSQSPSNKVTEKGKDVELRCDPISGHTALYWYRQSLGQGLEFLIYFQGNSAPDKSGLPSDRFSAERTGGSVSTLTIQRTQQEDSAVYLCASSSSGTRADTQYFGPGTRLTVL.

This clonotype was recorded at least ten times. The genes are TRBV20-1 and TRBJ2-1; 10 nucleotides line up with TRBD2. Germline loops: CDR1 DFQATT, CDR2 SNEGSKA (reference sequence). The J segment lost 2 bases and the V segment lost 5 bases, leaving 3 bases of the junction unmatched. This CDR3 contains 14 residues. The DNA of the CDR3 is TGCAGTGCTCAAAGCGGGGGGGCCTACAATGAGCAGTTCTTC. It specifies CSAQSGGAYNEQFF.

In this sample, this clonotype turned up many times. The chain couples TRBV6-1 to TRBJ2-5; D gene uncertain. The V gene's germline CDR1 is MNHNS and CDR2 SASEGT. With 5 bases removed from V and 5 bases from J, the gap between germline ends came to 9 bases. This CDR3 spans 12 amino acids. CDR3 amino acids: CASSYYTETQYF. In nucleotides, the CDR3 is TGTGCCAGCAGTTACTATACGGAGACCCAGTACTTC.

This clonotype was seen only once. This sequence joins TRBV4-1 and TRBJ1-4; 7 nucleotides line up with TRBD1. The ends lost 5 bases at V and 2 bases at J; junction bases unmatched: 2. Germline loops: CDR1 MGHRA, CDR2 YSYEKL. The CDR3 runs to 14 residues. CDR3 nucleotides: TGCGCCAGCAGCTCGACAGGGACTAATGAAAAACTGTTTTTT. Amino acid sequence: CASSSTGTNEKLFF.

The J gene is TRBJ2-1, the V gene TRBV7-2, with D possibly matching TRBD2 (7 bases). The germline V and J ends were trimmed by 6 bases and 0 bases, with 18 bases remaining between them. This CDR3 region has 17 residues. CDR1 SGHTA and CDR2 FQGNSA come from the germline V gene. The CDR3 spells CASRQRGGGSSYNEQFF. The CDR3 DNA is TGTGCCAGCAGGCAGAGGGGGGGGGGAAGCTCCTACAATGAGCAGTTCTTC.

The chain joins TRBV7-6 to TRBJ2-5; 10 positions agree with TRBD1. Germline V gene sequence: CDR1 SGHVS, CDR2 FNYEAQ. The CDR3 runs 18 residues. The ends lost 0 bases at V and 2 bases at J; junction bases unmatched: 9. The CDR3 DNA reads TGTGCCAGCAGCTTAGCCGGGGGACAGGGGAAACGGCAAGAGACCCAGTACTTC. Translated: CASSLAGGQGKRQETQYF.

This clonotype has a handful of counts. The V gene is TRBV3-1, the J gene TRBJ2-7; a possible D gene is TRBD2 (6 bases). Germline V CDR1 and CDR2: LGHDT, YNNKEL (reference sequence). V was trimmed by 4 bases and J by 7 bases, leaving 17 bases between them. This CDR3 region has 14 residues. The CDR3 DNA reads TGTGCCAGCAGCCCTTTCAGCGGGTCGAGGGAGCAGTACTTC. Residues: CASSPFSGSREQYF.

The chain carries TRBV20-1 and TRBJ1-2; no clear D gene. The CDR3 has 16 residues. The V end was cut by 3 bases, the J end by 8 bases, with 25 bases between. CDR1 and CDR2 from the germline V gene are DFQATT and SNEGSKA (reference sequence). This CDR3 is CSASATNPQIPDGYTF. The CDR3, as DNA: TGCAGTGCTAGTGCGACAAACCCGCAGATCCCCGACGGCTACACCTTC.

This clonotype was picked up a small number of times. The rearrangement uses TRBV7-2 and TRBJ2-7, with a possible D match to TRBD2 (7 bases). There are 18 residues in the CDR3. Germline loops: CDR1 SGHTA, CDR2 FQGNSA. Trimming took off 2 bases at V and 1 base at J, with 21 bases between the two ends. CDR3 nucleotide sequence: TGTGCCAGCAGCTTAAGGCCCCCTAGGGGGGGGGGATCCTACGAGCAGTACTTC. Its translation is CASSLRPPRGGGSYEQYF.

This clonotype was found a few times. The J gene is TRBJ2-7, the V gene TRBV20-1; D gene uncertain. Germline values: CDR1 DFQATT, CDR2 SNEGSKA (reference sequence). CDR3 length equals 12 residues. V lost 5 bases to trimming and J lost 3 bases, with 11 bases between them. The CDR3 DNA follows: TGCAGTGCTTCGGGCCTGATCTACGAGCAGTACTTC. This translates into CSASGLIYEQYF.

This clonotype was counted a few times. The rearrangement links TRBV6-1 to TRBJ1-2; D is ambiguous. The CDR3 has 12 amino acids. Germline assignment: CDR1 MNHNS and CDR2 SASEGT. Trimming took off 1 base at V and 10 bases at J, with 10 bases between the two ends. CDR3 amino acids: CASSEVRSDYTF. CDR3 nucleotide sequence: TGTGCCAGCAGTGAAGTAAGGTCCGACTACACCTTC.

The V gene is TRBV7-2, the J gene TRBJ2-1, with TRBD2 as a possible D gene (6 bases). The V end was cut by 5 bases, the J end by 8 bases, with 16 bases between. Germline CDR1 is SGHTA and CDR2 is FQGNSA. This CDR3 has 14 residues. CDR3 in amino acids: CASSPGVSEYEQFF. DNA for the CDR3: TGTGCCAGCAGCCCGGGGGTCTCCGAGTATGAGCAGTTCTTC.

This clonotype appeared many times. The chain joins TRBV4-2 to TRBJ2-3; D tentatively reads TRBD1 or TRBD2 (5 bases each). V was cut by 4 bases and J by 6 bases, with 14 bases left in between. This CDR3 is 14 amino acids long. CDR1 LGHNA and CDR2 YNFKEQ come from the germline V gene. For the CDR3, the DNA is TGTGCCAGCAGCCGAGGGGACGGCGACGATACGCAGTATTTT. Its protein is CASSRGDGDDTQYF.

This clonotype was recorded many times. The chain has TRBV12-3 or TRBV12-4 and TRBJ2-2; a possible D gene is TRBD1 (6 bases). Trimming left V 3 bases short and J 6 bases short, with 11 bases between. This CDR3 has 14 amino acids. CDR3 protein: CASSLGAQPGELFF. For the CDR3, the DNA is TGTGCCAGCAGTTTGGGGGCGCAGCCCGGGGAGCTGTTTTTT.